The source of this T cell receptor (beta chain) is a study of T cell repertoires in cytomegalovirus infection. In its sample, this clonotype was seen a few times. What it binds is not known. TCRdb redid the calling of the reads with MiXCR, one entry per CDR3 protein. The sample lists under 150,000 distinct CDR3 sequences; 30% were seen once. The CDR3 length is 14 residues. The germline gives CDR1 MNHEY, CDR2 SVGAGI. After removal of 6 bases from V and 5 bases from J, the junction contained 7 bases not matched to a gene. The chain links TRBV6-5 to TRBJ2-5, with 9 nucleotides matching TRBD1. This sequence originates from a human donor in good health (CMV status not recorded). Some clones in this sample may be carry-over from other donors' samples. The sequenced sample was CD8+ T cells from cultured PBMCs, obtained from culture after CMV antigen stimulation. CDR3 region: CASRPGQGWETQYF. CDR3 sequence (DNA): TGTGCCAGCAGACCGGGACAGGGCTGGGAGACCCAGTACTTC.